Below are 16 T cell receptor beta chains sequenced from a single sample in a study of siplizumab effects on memory and regulatory T cells. Here immunoSEQ multiplex PCR was the method, and the copy in TCRdb shows in-frame clones only, minus some. Seen here are under 95,000 clones, 94% observed once, and the top ten hold approximately 0.31%. Material: non-Treg CD4+ T cells sorted from blood. These receptors came from a human donor in good health.

This clone appeared a single time. The chain recombines TRBV28 with TRBJ1-2, with 8 bases matching TRBD1. V lost 7 bases to trimming and J lost 1 base; unmatched junction nucleotides: 17. Germline V gene sequence: CDR1 MDHEN, CDR2 SYDVKM. This CDR3 has 18 residues. CDR3 loop: CASIPRGVGTGFNYGYTF. The CDR3 DNA sequence: TGTGCCAGCATCCCCAGGGGGGTTGGGACAGGATTTAACTATGGCTACACCTTC.

The CDR3 protein is CASSRTASGADEQYF. CDR3 sequence (DNA): TGTGCCAGCAGCCGCACGGCTAGCGGAGCGGACGAGCAGTACTTC. V gene TRBV27 combines with J gene TRBJ2-7; 7 nucleotides match TRBD2. Germline trimming cut 6 bases from V and 5 bases from J; bases unmatched to any gene: 13. CDR1 and CDR2 (germline): MNHEY, SMNVEV (reference sequence). The CDR3 is 15 amino acids.

The genes are TRBV29-1 and TRBJ2-2, with D perhaps given as TRBD1 or TRBD2 (6 bases each). Germline CDR1 reads SQVTM; CDR2 reads ANQGSEA. Between the trimmed V and J ends, which lost 4 bases and 7 bases, there was a span of 13 bases. The length of the CDR3 is 13 residues. This chain's CDR3 is CSVATGGIGELFF. In DNA form, the CDR3 reads TGCAGCGTTGCGACAGGAGGGATCGGGGAGCTGTTTTTT.

This chain links TRBV7-2 with TRBJ1-1; possible D gene TRBD1, 6 bases. Trimming removed 1 base from V and 2 bases from J, with 11 bases in between. In germline, CDR1 is SGHTA, CDR2 FQGNSA. CDR3 length: 15 residues. CDR3 nucleotide sequence: TGTGCCAGCAGCTTAGAGGGACATCGTAACACTGAAGCTTTCTTT. Translating it yields CASSLEGHRNTEAFF.

The chain carries TRBV2 and TRBJ1-4; D is undetermined. V was shortened by 0 bases and J by 5 bases, with 7 bases between the two germline ends. The CDR3 runs 14 residues. Germline CDR1 and CDR2: SNHLY and FYNNEI. The CDR3 here is CASSEAAENEKLFF. The CDR3 coding sequence is TGTGCCAGCAGTGAAGCGGCAGAAAATGAAAAACTGTTTTTT.

The V call is TRBV19, the J call TRBJ2-7; 9 nucleotides line up with TRBD2. This CDR3 region has 15 residues. The germline V gene has CDR1 LNHDA and CDR2 SQIVND (reference sequence). With V trimmed by 4 bases and J by 3 bases, 7 bases remained unmatched. As DNA, the CDR3 is TGTGCCAGTAGTACCTCCGGGACTAGCCTCTACGAGCAGTACTTC. Translation gives CASSTSGTSLYEQYF. The full variable domain, rest sourced from reference TRBV19 and TRBJ2-7, is DGGITQSPKYLFRKEGQNVTLSCEQNLNHDAMYWYRQDPGQGLRLIYYSQIVNDFQKGDIAEGYSVSREKKESFPLTVTSAQKNPTAFYLCASSTSGTSLYEQYFGPGTRLTVT.

This chain connects TRBV4-1 to TRBJ1-3, with D perhaps TRBD1 (5 bases). The CDR3 runs 17 residues. Germline CDR1 reads MGHRA; CDR2 reads YSYEKL. Trimming shortened V by 2 bases and J by 0 bases, and 14 bases separated the two germline ends. The CDR3 DNA reads as TGCGCCAGCAGCCAAAACGGGGCCGGAAACTCTGGAAACACCATATATTTT. The encoded protein is CASSQNGAGNSGNTIYF.

The chain uses TRBV28 and TRBJ1-3; D is unclear. Germline V gene lookup returns CDR1 MDHEN and CDR2 SYDVKM. Trimming took off 3 bases at V and 0 bases at J, with 9 bases between the two ends. The CDR3 length is 15 residues. The CDR3, as DNA: TGTGCCAGCAGTTTGATGGCCCGCTCTGGAAACACCATATATTTT. Translated, it gives CASSLMARSGNTIYF.

The chain employs TRBV7-9 and TRBJ1-1; D not certain. Germline V gene data show CDR1 as SEHNR and CDR2 as FQNEAQ (reference sequence). V lost 3 bases, J lost 3 bases, and 14 bases lay in between. The CDR3 has 15 residues. The CDR3 DNA reads as TGTGCCAGCAGCTTCGGGTCAGGCCAGGACACTGAAGCTTTCTTT. Its protein product is CASSFGSGQDTEAFF.

V gene TRBV14 combines with J gene TRBJ1-2; TRBD1 agrees at 9 bases. This CDR3 has 15 residues. Germline assignment: CDR1 SGHDN and CDR2 FVKESK. V was pared by 1 base and J by 2 bases, with 2 bases of the junction left unmatched. The CDR3 bases are TGTGCCAGCAGCCAAGCCGGGACAGGGAACTATGGCTACACCTTC. This encodes CASSQAGTGNYGYTF.

V is TRBV5-1 and J is TRBJ2-2; 7 bases are shared with TRBD1. CDR1 is SGHRS, CDR2 YFSETQ, per germline. The ends lost 0 bases at V and 2 bases at J; junction bases unmatched: 7. The CDR3 length is 17 residues. CDR3 bases: TGCGCCAGCAGCTTGGACCAAGGGGGCGTAAACACCGGGGAGCTGTTTTTT. Its translation: CASSLDQGGVNTGELFF.

The chain has TRBV5-6 and TRBJ1-5; D not certain. Germline CDR1 is SGHDT and CDR2 is YYEEEE. The CDR3 has 13 residues. Deletions cut 0 bases from V and 2 bases from J, with 3 bases between. CDR3 DNA: TGTGCCAGCAGCTTGGGCCGCAATCAGCCCCAGCATTTT. This sequence encodes CASSLGRNQPQHF.

The V call is TRBV7-6, the J call TRBJ2-1; TRBD2 matches 7 bases. The CDR3 consists of 15 residues. Germline V gene lookup returns CDR1 SGHVS and CDR2 FNYEAQ. The junction had 4 bases not matched to a gene; V was cut back by 4 bases and J by 1 base. CDR3 sequence reads: CASSSGGPSYNEQFF. In nucleotides, the CDR3 is TGTGCCAGCAGCTCGGGAGGCCCTTCCTACAATGAGCAGTTCTTC. The full variable domain, in which reference TRBV7-6 and TRBJ2-1 provide the parts outside the CDR3, is GAGVSQSPRYKVTKRGQDVALRCDPISGHVSLYWYRQALGQGPEFLTYFNYEAQQDKSGLPNDRFSAERPEGSISTLTIQRTEQRDSAMYRCASSSGGPSYNEQFFGPGTRLTVL.

V gene TRBV7-9 combines with J gene TRBJ2-5, with 10 nucleotides matching TRBD2. CDR1 is SEHNR, CDR2 FQNEAQ, per germline (reference sequence). V was pared by 5 bases and J by 5 bases, with 11 bases of the junction left unmatched. The CDR3 runs to 16 residues. CDR3 bases: TGTGCCAGCAGCCCGGGCGATAGCGGGAGGTATGAGACCCAGTACTTC. Translation gives CASSPGDSGRYETQYF.

V gene TRBV7-8 combines with J gene TRBJ2-3, with 10 nucleotides matching TRBD2. The J segment lost 9 bases and the V segment lost 5 bases, leaving 11 bases of the junction unmatched. Germline V CDR1 and CDR2: SGHVS, FQNEAQ. The CDR3 loop spans 15 amino acids. The CDR3 DNA is TGTGCCAGCAGCCTTAGCGGGAGGCCCCGAGTGACGCAGTATTTT. It encodes CASSLSGRPRVTQYF.

V gene TRBV19 combines with J gene TRBJ2-1; D remains unclear. The germline gives CDR1 LNHDA, CDR2 SQIVND (reference sequence). The CDR3 runs 11 residues. With 4 bases removed from V and 4 bases from J, the gap between germline ends came to 2 bases. CDR3 sequence reads: CASSTYNEQFF. CDR3 DNA sequence: TGTGCCAGTAGTACTTACAATGAGCAGTTCTTC. Full variable domain (outside the CDR3, taken from reference TRBV19 and TRBJ2-1): DGGITQSPKYLFRKEGQNVTLSCEQNLNHDAMYWYRQDPGQGLRLIYYSQIVNDFQKGDIAEGYSVSREKKESFPLTVTSAQKNPTAFYLCASSTYNEQFFGPGTRLTVL.